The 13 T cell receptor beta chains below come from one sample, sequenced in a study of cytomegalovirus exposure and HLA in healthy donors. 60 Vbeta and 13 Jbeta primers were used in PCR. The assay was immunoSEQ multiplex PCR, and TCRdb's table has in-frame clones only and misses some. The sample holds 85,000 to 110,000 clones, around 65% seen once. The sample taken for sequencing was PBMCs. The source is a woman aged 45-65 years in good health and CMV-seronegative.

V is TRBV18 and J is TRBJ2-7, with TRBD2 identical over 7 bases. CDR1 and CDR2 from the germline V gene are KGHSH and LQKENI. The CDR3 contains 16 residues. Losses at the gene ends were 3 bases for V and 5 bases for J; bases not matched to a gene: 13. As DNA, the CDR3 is TGTGCCAGCTCACCTTTGGCTGGCGGGAGCGCCAACGAGCAGTACTTC. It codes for CASSPLAGGSANEQYF.

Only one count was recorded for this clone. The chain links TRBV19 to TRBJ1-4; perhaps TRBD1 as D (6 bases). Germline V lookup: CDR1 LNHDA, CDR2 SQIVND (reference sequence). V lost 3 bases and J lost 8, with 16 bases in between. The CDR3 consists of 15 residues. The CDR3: CASSIEGGHIEKLFF. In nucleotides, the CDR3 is TGTGCCAGTAGTATTGAAGGGGGACATATAGAAAAACTGTTTTTT.

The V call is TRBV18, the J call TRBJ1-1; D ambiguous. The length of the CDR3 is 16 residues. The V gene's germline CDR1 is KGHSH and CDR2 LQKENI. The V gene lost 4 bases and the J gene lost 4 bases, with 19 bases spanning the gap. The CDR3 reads CASSQTQTGLGTEAFF. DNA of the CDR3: TGTGCCAGCTCACAAACGCAGACGGGGTTGGGCACTGAAGCTTTCTTT. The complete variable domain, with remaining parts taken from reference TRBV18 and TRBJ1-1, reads NAGVMQNPRHLVRRRGQEARLRCSPMKGHSHVYWYRQLPEEGLKFMVYLQKENIIDESGMPKERFSAEFPKEGPSILRIQQVVRGDSAAYFCASSQTQTGLGTEAFFGQGTRLTVV.

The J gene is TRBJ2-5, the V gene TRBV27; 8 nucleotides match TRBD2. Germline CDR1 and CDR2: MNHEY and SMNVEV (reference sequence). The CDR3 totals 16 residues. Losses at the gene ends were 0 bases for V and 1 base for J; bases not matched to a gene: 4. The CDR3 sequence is CASSLSGRGAQETQYF. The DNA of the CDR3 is TGTGCCAGCAGTTTATCTGGGCGGGGGGCCCAAGAGACCCAGTACTTC.

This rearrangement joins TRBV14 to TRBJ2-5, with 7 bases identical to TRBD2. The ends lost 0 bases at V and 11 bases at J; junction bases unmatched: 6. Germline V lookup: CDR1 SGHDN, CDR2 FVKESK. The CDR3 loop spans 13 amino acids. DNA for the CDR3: TGTGCCAGCAGCCAAGATCGGGCAGCGGGGCAGTACTTC. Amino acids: CASSQDRAAGQYF.

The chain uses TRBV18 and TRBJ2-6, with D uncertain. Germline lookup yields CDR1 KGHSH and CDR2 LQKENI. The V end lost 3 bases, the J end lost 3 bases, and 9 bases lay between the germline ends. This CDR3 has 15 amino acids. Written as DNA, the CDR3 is TGTGCCAGCTCACCCGGTAATGTTGGGGCCAACGTCCTGACTTTC. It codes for CASSPGNVGANVLTF.

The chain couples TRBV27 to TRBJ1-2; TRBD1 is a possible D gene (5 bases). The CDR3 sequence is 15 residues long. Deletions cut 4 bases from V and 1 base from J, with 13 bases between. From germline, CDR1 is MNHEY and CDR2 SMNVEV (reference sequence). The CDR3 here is CASSWAGNDNYGYTF. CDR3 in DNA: TGTGCCAGCAGTTGGGCAGGGAATGATAACTATGGCTACACCTTC.

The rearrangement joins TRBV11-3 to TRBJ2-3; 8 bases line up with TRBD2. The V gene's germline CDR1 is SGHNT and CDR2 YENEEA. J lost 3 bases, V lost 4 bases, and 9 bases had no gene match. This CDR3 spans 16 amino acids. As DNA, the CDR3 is TGTGCCAGCAGCTCACTTAGCGGGGTAGGAACAGATACGCAGTATTTT. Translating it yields CASSSLSGVGTDTQYF.

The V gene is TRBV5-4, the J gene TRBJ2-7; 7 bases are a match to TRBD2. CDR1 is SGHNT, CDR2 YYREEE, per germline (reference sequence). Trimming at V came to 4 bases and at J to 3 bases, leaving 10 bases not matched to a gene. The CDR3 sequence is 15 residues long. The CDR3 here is CASSHGRQGIYEQYF. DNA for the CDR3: TGTGCCAGCAGCCACGGGAGGCAAGGAATCTACGAGCAGTACTTC.

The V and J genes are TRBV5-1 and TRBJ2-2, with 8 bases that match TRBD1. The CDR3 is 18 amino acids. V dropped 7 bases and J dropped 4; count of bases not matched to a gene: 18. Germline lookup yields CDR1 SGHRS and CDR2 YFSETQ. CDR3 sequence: CASPLAAIRTGPTGELFF. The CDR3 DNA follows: TGCGCCAGCCCCTTAGCAGCCATTAGGACAGGGCCCACCGGGGAGCTGTTTTTT.

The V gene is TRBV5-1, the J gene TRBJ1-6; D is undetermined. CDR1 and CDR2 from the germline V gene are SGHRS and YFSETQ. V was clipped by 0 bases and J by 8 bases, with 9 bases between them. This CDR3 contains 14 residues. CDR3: CASSLGEIYSPLHF. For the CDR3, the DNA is TGCGCCAGCAGCTTGGGGGAGATCTATTCACCCCTCCACTTT.

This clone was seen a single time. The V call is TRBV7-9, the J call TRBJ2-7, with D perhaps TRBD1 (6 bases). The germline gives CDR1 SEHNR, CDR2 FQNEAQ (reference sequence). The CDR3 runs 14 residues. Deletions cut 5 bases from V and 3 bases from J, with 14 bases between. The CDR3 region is CASSADRYLYEQYF. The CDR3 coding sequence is TGTGCCAGCAGCGCAGACAGGTATCTCTACGAGCAGTACTTC.

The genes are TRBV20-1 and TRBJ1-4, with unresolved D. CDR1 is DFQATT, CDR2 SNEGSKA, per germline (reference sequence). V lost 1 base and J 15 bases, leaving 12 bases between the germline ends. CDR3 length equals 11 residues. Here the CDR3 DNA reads TGCAGTGCTAGAGGGTCCACTCGGGTGTTTTTT. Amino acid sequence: CSARGSTRVFF.